These 18 T cell receptor beta chains came from one sample sequenced in a study of T cell changes during pregnancy in multiple sclerosis. The data were produced by immunoSEQ multiplex PCR, yet TCRdb's version contains in-frame clones alone and is incomplete. The sample holds about 100,000 clones, more than 90% seen once. The sequencing used peripheral blood, collected in the second trimester of pregnancy. The source of these receptors is a female donor with multiple sclerosis, enrolled in a pregnancy study.

This chain uses TRBV9 with TRBJ1-4, with 11 bases matching TRBD1. CDR3 length equals 15 residues. With 2 bases clipped from V and 5 bases from J, the junction kept 2 bases outside the gene matches. Germline V lookup: CDR1 SGDLS, CDR2 YYNGEE. CDR3 sequence reads: CASSVGTGGNEKLFF. The CDR3 nucleotides are TGTGCCAGCAGCGTGGGGACAGGGGGAAATGAAAAACTGTTTTTT.

This clone was counted a few times. The gene calls are TRBV10-3 and TRBJ1-2, with TRBD1 matching 9 bases. CDR1 is ENHRY and CDR2 is SYGVKD in the germline V gene. The CDR3 sequence is 14 residues long. V was pared by 7 bases and J by 3 bases, with 6 bases of the junction left unmatched. This CDR3 is CAITPGQGDYGYTF. The CDR3, as DNA: TGTGCCATCACCCCGGGACAGGGTGACTATGGCTACACCTTC.

The J gene is TRBJ2-3, the V gene TRBV30; TRBD2 might be the D (5 bases). This CDR3 is 14 amino acids long. Trimming took off 7 bases at V and 2 bases at J, with 16 bases between the two ends. CDR1 is GTSNPN, CDR2 SVGIG, per germline (reference sequence). Here the CDR3 DNA reads TGTGCCTTGGGGATGGGAGTTTTCACAGATACGCAGTATTTT. It is translated as CALGMGVFTDTQYF.

This CDR3 reads CASRQIGGNYGYTF. For the CDR3, the DNA is TGTGCCAGCAGGCAAATAGGAGGCAACTATGGCTACACCTTC. The chain carries TRBV11-2 and TRBJ1-2; D remains unclear. The CDR3 covers 14 residues. Trimming pared 6 bases from V and 2 bases from J, leaving 13 bases between. The germline gives CDR1 SGHAT, CDR2 FQNNGV.

The chain is built from TRBV19 and TRBJ1-2; D gene unclear. CDR1 LNHDA and CDR2 SQIVND come from the germline V gene (reference sequence). The V and J ends lost 8 bases and 8 bases respectively, with 21 bases between them. This CDR3 spans 14 amino acids. The CDR3 DNA reads as TGTGCCAGTTCCTCGCAGGCCCTTAGCGGCGGCTACACCTTC. Protein product: CASSSQALSGGYTF.

This clone was detected once. V is TRBV4-1 and J is TRBJ2-7; possibly TRBD1 for D (6 bases). From germline, CDR1 is MGHRA and CDR2 YSYEKL. Trimming pared 1 base from V and 2 bases from J, leaving 12 bases between. This CDR3 spans 15 amino acids. The CDR3 DNA sequence: TGCGCCAGCAGCCAAGCCGGGACATTGGCCTACGAGCAGTACTTC. Protein: CASSQAGTLAYEQYF.

The chain employs TRBV21-1 and TRBJ2-3; the table gives TRBD1 as D, unverified against the DNA. TRBV21-1 constitutes a pseudogene. The CDR3 length is 16 residues. CDR3 nucleotides: TGTGCCAGCAGCAAAGCGGCAGGGGGTAGCACAGATACGCAGTATTTT. Translating gives CASSKAAGGSTDTQYF.

J is TRBJ2-1 and V is TRBV10-2; possible D gene TRBD2, 7 bases. V was pared by 6 bases and J by 6 bases, with 27 bases between. Germline V gives CDR1 WSHSY, CDR2 SAAADI. The CDR3 loop spans 18 amino acids. The CDR3 protein is CASRKQGGLGVGPNEQFF. The CDR3 DNA reads as TGCGCCAGCAGAAAACAGGGAGGACTAGGAGTGGGTCCCAATGAGCAGTTCTTC.

This chain links TRBV6-5 with TRBJ1-3; 7 nucleotides agree with TRBD1. Trimming cost V 4 bases and J 0 bases; bases outside gene matches: 3. Per the germline V gene, CDR1 is MNHEY and CDR2 is SVGAGI. The CDR3 runs to 15 residues. CDR3: CASSLRDSSGNTIYF. The CDR3 DNA reads as TGTGCCAGCAGTTTGAGGGACAGCTCTGGAAACACCATATATTTT.

The CDR3 nucleotides read TGCGCCAGTGTGGGGACAGGTGGAAACACCGGGGAGCTGTTTTTT. It encodes CASVGTGGNTGELFF. The V and J genes are TRBV5-1 and TRBJ2-2, with 8 bases lining up with TRBD1. Losses at the gene ends were 8 bases for V and 2 bases for J; bases not matched to a gene: 8. In germline, CDR1 is SGHRS, CDR2 YFSETQ. This CDR3 has 15 amino acids.

V and J are TRBV2 and TRBJ2-2, with 10 positions matching TRBD2. From germline, CDR1 is SNHLY and CDR2 FYNNEI. The CDR3 has 19 amino acids. V was clipped by 6 bases and J by 4 bases; unmatched bases: 17. The CDR3 loop is CASSLGRTSGPLSTGELFF. The CDR3 DNA sequence: TGTGCCAGCAGCCTAGGTCGGACTAGCGGACCTTTGAGCACCGGGGAGCTGTTTTTT. Based on the CDR3 plus reference TRBV2 and TRBJ2-2, the full variable domain is EPEVTQTPSHQVTQMGQEVILRCVPISNHLYFYWYRQILGQKVEFLVSFYNNEISEKSEIFDDQFSVERPDGSNFTLKIRSTKLEDSAMYFCASSLGRTSGPLSTGELFFGEGSRLTVL.

J is TRBJ2-2 and V is TRBV9; TRBD2 aligns across 14 bases. Germline V gene data show CDR1 as SGDLS and CDR2 as YYNGEE. V gave up 5 bases and J gave up 6 bases; unmatched junction bases: 3. The length of the CDR3 is 15 residues. The DNA of the CDR3 is TGTGCCAGCAGTCAGACTAGCGGGGGGGCCGGGGAGCTGTTTTTT. This sequence encodes CASSQTSGGAGELFF.

This clone was detected only a few times. The genes are TRBV18 and TRBJ2-5, with 10 positions matching TRBD2. This CDR3 region has 15 residues. The germline V gene has CDR1 KGHSH and CDR2 LQKENI. The trim removed 2 bases at V and 2 bases at J, leaving 2 bases unmatched. The CDR3 nucleotides are TGTGCCAGCTCACCAGTGACTAGCGGGCAAGAGACCCAGTACTTC. Its protein product is CASSPVTSGQETQYF.

The chain recombines TRBV2 with TRBJ1-5; possibly TRBD1 for D (6 bases). Per germline, CDR1 SNHLY and CDR2 FYNNEI. CDR3 length equals 14 residues. Trimming removed 6 bases from V and 4 bases from J, with 13 bases in between. As DNA, the CDR3 is TGTGCCAGCAGCGCCCCTAGGGGGAATCAGCCCCAGCATTTT. Translated, it gives CASSAPRGNQPQHF.

The CDR3 nucleotides are TGTGCCAGCAGCGGGCTAGCGGGACGGGCCTACAATGAGCAGTTCTTC. Its protein is CASSGLAGRAYNEQFF. The chain uses TRBV7-8 and TRBJ2-1; 9 nucleotides match TRBD2. Germline assignment: CDR1 SGHVS and CDR2 FQNEAQ. J gave up 2 bases and V 5 bases, and 7 bases lay outside the gene matches. CDR3 length: 16 amino acids. The entire variable domain, with the rest obtained from reference TRBV7-8 and TRBJ2-1, is as follows: GAGVSQSPRYKVAKRGQDVALRCDPISGHVSLFWYQQALGQGPEFLTYFQNEAQLDKSGLPSDRFFAERPEGSVSTLKIQRTQQEDSAVYLCASSGLAGRAYNEQFFGPGTRLTVL.

The chain joins TRBV4-2 to TRBJ2-2; tentatively, D is TRBD2 (6 bases). V was cut by 4 bases and J by 0 bases, with 18 bases left in between. Germline V CDR1 and CDR2: LGHNA, YNFKEQ. The CDR3 sequence is 18 residues long. CDR3 DNA sequence: TGTGCCAGCAGCCTGCCACGGGGGATAAACTCGAACACCGGGGAGCTGTTTTTT. It specifies CASSLPRGINSNTGELFF.

V and J are TRBV2 and TRBJ1-1; TRBD1 matches 8 bases. The CDR3 has 13 amino acids. The trim removed 7 bases at V and 3 bases at J, leaving 4 bases unmatched. Germline V gives CDR1 SNHLY, CDR2 FYNNEI. The CDR3 DNA reads TGTGCCAGCATTAAGGACAGGGACACTGAAGCTTTCTTT. This gives the protein CASIKDRDTEAFF.

V and J are TRBV6-4 and TRBJ2-7; 12 nucleotides align to TRBD1. J was trimmed by 4 bases and V by 5 bases; bases with no gene match: 18. CDR1 is MRHNA, CDR2 SNTAGT, per germline. This CDR3 comprises 19 residues. The CDR3 reads CASSYDSGTGGLQGYEQYF. The CDR3 DNA follows: TGTGCCAGCAGTTATGATTCCGGGACAGGGGGCCTCCAGGGATACGAGCAGTACTTC.